This TCR beta chain was documented in a study of blood T cell repertoires in COVID-19. With V trimmed by 5 bases and J by 7 bases, 14 bases remained unmatched. Germline V gene sequence: CDR1 SGHRS, CDR2 YFSETQ. CDR3 length equals 16 residues. Sequencing was performed with immunoSEQ multiplex PCR; in TCRdb, only in-frame clones are kept and a portion is missing. The sample yields 130,000 or so clones, roughly four fifths seen once. The TCR comes from a man aged 35 to 55 with acute COVID-19. Sequenced sample: PBMCs or T cells enriched from blood (not recorded which). The V gene is TRBV5-1, the J gene TRBJ2-1; 8 bases map to TRBD2. This CDR3 is CASRSLPGLGENEQFF. The CDR3 DNA reads as TGCGCCAGCAGAAGCCTGCCGGGACTAGGGGAAAATGAGCAGTTCTTC. Using reference TRBV5-1 and TRBJ2-1 for the parts outside the CDR3, the full variable domain is KAGVTQTPRYLIKTRGQQVTLSCSPISGHRSVSWYQQTPGQGLQFLFEYFSETQRNKGNFPGRFSGRQFSNSRSEMNVSTLELGDSALYLCASRSLPGLGENEQFFGPGTRLTVL.